This is a list of T cell receptor beta chains from one sample in a study of T-cell memory formation after mild COVID-19. MiXCR, applied by TCRdb to the 5' RACE reads, yields one record per CDR3 protein. The sample lists over 250,000 distinct CDR3 sequences; 15% were seen once. Input material: PBMCs or a T cell subset sorted from them (not recorded which). The receptors here all came from a man between 18 and 35 years old who had mild COVID-19 (a few samples of this study predate the infection). Cell type and time point are not known. CDR3s include the opening cysteine and the closing phenylalanine or tryptophan. A D gene is named only where the DNA matches it firmly. Size is stated for part of the rows, as once, few or many counts, or as a class when the clone is expanded.

CDR3aa | CDR3nt | v_gene | d_gene | j_gene | abundance
CASSPTSGYTGELFF | TGTGCCAGTAGCCCGACTAGCGGGTACACCGGGGAGCTGTTTTTT | TRBV19 | TRBD2 | TRBJ2-2 | -
CASSLIAEGDNEQFF | TGCGCCAGCAGTCTCATAGCGGAGGGGGACAATGAGCAGTTCTTC | TRBV5-1 | - | TRBJ2-1 | -
CASSTGGTVYNEQFF | TGTGCCAGCAGCACGGGGGGGACAGTTTACAATGAGCAGTTCTTC | TRBV5-6 | - | TRBJ2-1 | -
CASSPTGAGGTQYF | TGTGCCAGCAGCCCGACAGGGGCCGGCGGGACCCAGTACTTC | TRBV12-3/TRBV12-4 | TRBD1 | TRBJ2-5 | many
CASSFGRGYGYTF | TGTGCCAGCAGTTTCGGAAGGGGGTACGGCTACACCTTC | TRBV27 | - | TRBJ1-2 | -
CASRRSGTLPGTQYF | TGTGCCAGCAGACGTTCCGGGACCCTTCCCGGTACGCAGTATTTT | TRBV5-4 | - | TRBJ2-3 | many
CASSQVSGLVPEQFF | TGCGCCAGCAGCCAAGTATCAGGACTAGTCCCTGAGCAGTTCTTC | TRBV4-3 | TRBD2 | TRBJ2-1 | few
CSGLRGSYEQYF | TGCAGTGGCCTTAGGGGCTCCTACGAGCAGTACTTC | TRBV20-1 | - | TRBJ2-7 | -
CASRAGAYNEQFF | TGCGCCAGCAGGGCTGGGGCCTACAATGAGCAGTTCTTC | TRBV4-1 | - | TRBJ2-1 | -
CASIGGSYLGGAFF | TGTGCCAGCATCGGGGGTAGTTATCTTGGGGGAGCTTTCTTT | TRBV4-2 | - | TRBJ1-1 | few
CASSPPLTGTEAFF | TGTGCCAGCTCACCACCATTGACCGGGACTGAAGCTTTCTTT | TRBV18 | - | TRBJ1-1 | -
CSARTSGGDTQYF | TGCAGTGCCCGGACTAGCGGGGGAGATACGCAGTATTTT | TRBV20-1 | TRBD2 | TRBJ2-3 | -
CASGRTGTGPNTIYF | TGTGCCAGCGGCCGTACCGGGACAGGGCCCAACACCATATATTTT | TRBV7-2 | TRBD1 | TRBJ1-3 | many
CASSLYGDSNTGELFF | TGTGCCAGCAGCTTATACGGGGACAGTAACACCGGGGAGCTGTTTTTT | TRBV7-3 | TRBD1 | TRBJ2-2 | -
CASSVDSAQTWDEQFF | TGTGCCAGCAGCGTAGATAGCGCTCAAACTTGGGATGAGCAGTTCTTC | TRBV9 | - | TRBJ2-1 | few
CAISDNRGRGGQETQYF | TGTGCCATCAGTGATAATAGGGGCAGGGGAGGGCAAGAGACCCAGTACTTC | TRBV10-3 | - | TRBJ2-5 | -
CASRVGGGGGNEQFF | TGTGCCAGCAGGGTAGGCGGGGGCGGAGGCAATGAGCAGTTCTTC | TRBV7-6 | - | TRBJ2-1 | -
CASKREGWEETQYF | TGTGCCAGCAAACGGGAAGGGTGGGAAGAGACCCAGTACTTC | TRBV7-2 | - | TRBJ2-5 | -
CASSLDGPQHF | TGTGCCAGCAGCTTGGACGGGCCCCAGCATTTT | TRBV5-5 | - | TRBJ1-5 | few
CASSLVLAGSLEQYF | TGTGCCAGCAGCTTAGTACTAGCGGGGTCCCTCGAGCAGTACTTC | TRBV7-2 | TRBD2 | TRBJ2-7 | few
CASSARTDPAAHIQYF | TGTGCCAGCAGTGCGAGGACAGACCCCGCGGCTCACATTCAGTACTTC | TRBV12-3/TRBV12-4 | - | TRBJ2-4 | -
CASGLGLQETQYF | TGTGCTAGTGGTTTGGGACTGCAAGAGACCCAGTACTTC | TRBV12-5 | - | TRBJ2-5 | few
CASSPLQGINVLTF | TGTGCCAGCAGTCCCCTCCAGGGGATCAACGTCCTGACTTTC | TRBV12-3/TRBV12-4 | - | TRBJ2-6 | -
CASSGREYNEQFF | TGTGCCAGCAGCGGGAGGGAATACAATGAGCAGTTCTTC | TRBV7-9 | TRBD2 | TRBJ2-1 | few
CSASRVHEQFF | TGCAGTGCTTCCAGGGTCCATGAGCAGTTCTTC | TRBV20-1 | - | TRBJ2-1 | few
CASSLGTSLGYGYTF | TGTGCCAGCAGTCTGGGGACCAGCTTAGGATATGGCTACACCTTC | TRBV27 | - | TRBJ1-2 | -
CASSLGQGPYQPQHF | TGCGCCAGCAGCCTAGGACAGGGACCCTATCAGCCCCAGCATTTT | TRBV5-1 | TRBD1 | TRBJ1-5 | few
CASTITGAGPDTQYF | TGTGCCAGCACGATAACAGGGGCAGGCCCAGATACGCAGTATTTT | TRBV2 | TRBD1 | TRBJ2-3 | few
CASSSQSGILSYEQYF | TGTGCCAGCAGTTCCCAAAGCGGGATACTCTCCTACGAGCAGTACTTC | TRBV12-3/TRBV12-4 | TRBD2 | TRBJ2-7 | many
CASSPGRRGYTF | TGCGCCAGCAGCCCCGGACGGAGGGGCTACACCTTC | TRBV4-1 | - | TRBJ1-2 | -
CATSSRAGGTDTQYF | TGTGCCACCAGTTCCAGGGCAGGGGGCACAGATACGCAGTATTTT | TRBV24-1 | - | TRBJ2-3 | many
CASSLAGVSDEQFF | TGTGCCAGCAGTCTAGCGGGGGTTTCGGATGAGCAGTTCTTC | TRBV2 | TRBD2 | TRBJ2-1 | few
CSARAVAGATYEQYF | TGCAGTGCTAGAGCCGTCGCGGGGGCAACCTACGAGCAGTACTTC | TRBV20-1 | - | TRBJ2-7 | -
CASSLGGGRSDEQFF | TGTGCCAGCAGCCTAGGGGGGGGGCGTAGCGATGAGCAGTTCTTC | TRBV7-7 | - | TRBJ2-1 | -
CASSLGASINYGYTF | TGTGCCAGCAGCTTAGGTGCTTCCATTAACTATGGCTACACCTTC | TRBV7-9 | - | TRBJ1-2 | few
CASSPGPTGKNIQYF | TGTGCCAGCAGTCCGGGACCCACGGGCAAAAACATTCAGTACTTC | TRBV27 | - | TRBJ2-4 | -
CASSLRTYNEQFF | TGTGCCAGCAGCTTAAGGACTTACAATGAGCAGTTCTTC | TRBV7-8 | - | TRBJ2-1 | few